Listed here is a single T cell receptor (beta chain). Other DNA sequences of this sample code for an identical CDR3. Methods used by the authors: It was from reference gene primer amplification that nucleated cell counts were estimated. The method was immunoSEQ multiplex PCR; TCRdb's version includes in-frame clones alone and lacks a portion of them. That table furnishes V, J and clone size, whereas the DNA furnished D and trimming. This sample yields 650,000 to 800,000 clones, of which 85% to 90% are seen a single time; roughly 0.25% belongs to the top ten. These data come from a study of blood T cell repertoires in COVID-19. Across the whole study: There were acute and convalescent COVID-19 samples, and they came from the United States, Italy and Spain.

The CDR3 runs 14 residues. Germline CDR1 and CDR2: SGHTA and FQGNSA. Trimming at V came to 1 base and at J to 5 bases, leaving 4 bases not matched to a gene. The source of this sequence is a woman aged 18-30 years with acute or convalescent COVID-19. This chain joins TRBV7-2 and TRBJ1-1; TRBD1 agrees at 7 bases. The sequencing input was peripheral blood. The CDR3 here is CASSLGAGGTEAFF. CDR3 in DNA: TGTGCCAGCAGCTTAGGGGCAGGGGGGACTGAAGCTTTCTTT.